The 19 T cell receptor beta chains reported below all come from one sample, sequenced in a study of identical twins. Via MiXCR, TCRdb re-called the 5' RACE reads, giving one row per CDR3 protein. The sample yields around 490,000 distinct CDR3 sequences, about 15% seen once. This sample was also put to use in a study of yellow fever vaccine responses in identical twins.

The sequenced sample consisted of CD4+ T cells sorted from blood. These receptor sequences come from a woman aged 18-29 years in good health.

This clonotype was detected only a few times. The chain employs TRBV12-3 or TRBV12-4 and TRBJ2-7; 8 bases line up with TRBD2. V was pared by 3 bases and J by 2 bases, with 12 bases of the junction left unmatched. CDR3 length: 17 amino acids. CDR3 nucleotide sequence: TGTGCCAGCAGTTTCGAGTTGCTAGCGGGCGTAACCTACGAGCAGTACTTC. As protein: CASSFELLAGVTYEQYF.

In its sample, this clonotype was seen a few times. This chain uses TRBV28 with TRBJ1-2; maybe TRBD1 (5 bases). Germline CDR1 is MDHEN and CDR2 is SYDVKM. Trimming took off 5 bases at V and 0 bases at J, with 16 bases between the two ends. The CDR3 extends over 16 amino acids. CDR3 region: CASSPGETAANYGYTF. DNA for the CDR3: TGTGCCAGCAGTCCAGGCGAGACAGCGGCTAACTATGGCTACACCTTC.

This clonotype turned up a few times. In DNA, the CDR3 is TGTGCCAGCAGCGCATCGACAGCGCTGGTCAATCAGCCCCAGCATTTT. Residues: CASSASTALVNQPQHF. The chain couples TRBV4-2 to TRBJ1-5; TRBD1 might be the D (5 bases). CDR1 is LGHNA and CDR2 is YNFKEQ in the germline V gene. This CDR3 has 16 residues. V was clipped by 5 bases and J by 3 bases, with 17 bases between them.

This chain links TRBV12-3 or TRBV12-4 with TRBJ2-3; weak D call: TRBD1 (5 bases). The CDR3 runs to 16 residues. V shed 7 bases and J shed 2 bases, with 19 bases lying between them. This CDR3 is CASMSRANRFTDTQYF. CDR3 sequence (DNA): TGTGCCAGCATGTCCAGGGCTAACCGCTTCACAGATACGCAGTATTTT.

This clonotype was seen a handful of times. The chain uses TRBV27 and TRBJ2-7; TRBD2 matches at 9 bases. The germline gives CDR1 MNHEY, CDR2 SMNVEV (reference sequence). This CDR3 contains 13 residues. J was trimmed by 9 bases and V by 6 bases; bases with no gene match: 9. CDR3 in DNA: TGTGCCAGCAGGAGGGGTAGCGGGAGCGCGCAGTACTTC. Translated, it gives CASRRGSGSAQYF.

The V gene is TRBV7-8, the J gene TRBJ2-5; D may match TRBD1 or TRBD2 (5 bases each). This CDR3 spans 14 amino acids. Between the trimmed V and J ends, which lost 2 bases and 5 bases, there was a span of 12 bases. The germline V gene has CDR1 SGHVS and CDR2 FQNEAQ. The CDR3 here is CASSLRGARETQYF. In DNA, the CDR3 is TGTGCCAGCAGCTTAAGAGGGGCTAGGGAGACCCAGTACTTC.

The rearrangement joins TRBV6-1 to TRBJ2-7; 11 bases agree with TRBD2. CDR1 and CDR2 (germline): MNHNS, SASEGT. V dropped 4 bases and J dropped 3; count of bases not matched to a gene: 14. CDR3 size: 18 residues. The CDR3 sequence: CASSVAGGPFTPFYEQYF. The CDR3 DNA reads TGTGCCAGCAGTGTAGCGGGAGGGCCGTTTACCCCTTTCTACGAGCAGTACTTC.

The V gene is TRBV5-1, the J gene TRBJ1-6; 7 nucleotides line up with TRBD1. V lost 4 bases to trimming and J lost 7 bases; unmatched junction nucleotides: 8. The CDR3 is made up of 15 amino acids. Germline CDR1 is SGHRS and CDR2 is YFSETQ. CDR3 residues: CASSQLTGPNSPLHF. CDR3 nucleotide sequence: TGCGCCAGCAGCCAATTGACAGGGCCCAATTCACCCCTCCACTTT.

The rearrangement uses TRBV12-3 or TRBV12-4 and TRBJ1-2; tentatively, D is TRBD1 (5 bases). Trimming cost V 2 bases and J 4 bases, with 14 bases left between them. The CDR3 is made up of 15 amino acids. CDR3 residues: CASSLRRQPIYGYTF. The CDR3 DNA reads as TGTGCCAGCAGTTTACGGCGACAGCCCATCTATGGCTACACCTTC.

The J gene is TRBJ2-3, the V gene TRBV29-1; maybe TRBD2 (6 bases). Trimming cost V 6 bases and J 1 base, with 14 bases left between them. This CDR3 has 14 residues. Germline values: CDR1 SQVTM, CDR2 ANQGSEA. The CDR3 DNA sequence: TGCAGCGTGCAGGACTACCCGGGCACAGATACGCAGTATTTT. It specifies CSVQDYPGTDTQYF.

The chain is built from TRBV7-2 and TRBJ2-2; D not resolved. The V end was cut by 1 base, the J end by 0 bases, with 9 bases between. The CDR3 totals 16 residues. The germline CDR1 and CDR2 sequences are SGHTA and FQGNSA. The CDR3 nucleotides are TGTGCCAGCAGCTTAGGGGCAGTCACGAACACCGGGGAGCTGTTTTTT. The encoded protein is CASSLGAVTNTGELFF.

The rearrangement joins TRBV5-5 to TRBJ2-1; 14 nucleotides align to TRBD2. The germline gives CDR1 SGHKS, CDR2 YYEKEE (reference sequence). This CDR3 is 18 amino acids long. J lost 8 bases, V lost 1 base, and 11 bases had no gene match. CDR3 DNA sequence: TGTGCCAGCAGCTTGATCGGACTAGCGGGAGGAGGGTTGGATGAGCAGTTCTTC. It is translated as CASSLIGLAGGGLDEQFF.

The chain employs TRBV20-1 and TRBJ2-1, with TRBD2 matching over 12 bases. The ends lost 3 bases at V and 3 bases at J; junction bases unmatched: 9. CDR3 length: 17 amino acids. Germline CDR1 is DFQATT and CDR2 is SNEGSKA (reference sequence). Written as DNA, the CDR3 is TGCAGTGCTAGTTCTCTACTAGCGGGAGGCGTCTACAATGAGCAGTTCTTC. The encoded protein is CSASSLLAGGVYNEQFF.

The chain links TRBV6-5 to TRBJ1-1, with 8 positions matching TRBD1. The CDR3 loop spans 14 amino acids. V lost 4 bases, J lost 5 bases, and 6 bases stayed unmatched. Germline loops: CDR1 MNHEY, CDR2 SVGAGI. The CDR3 DNA follows: TGTGCCAGCAGTTTCGGGACAGGAAGAACTGAAGCTTTCTTT. Its protein is CASSFGTGRTEAFF.

The V gene is TRBV12-3 or TRBV12-4, the J gene TRBJ2-1, with 9 bases that match TRBD2. Trimming cost V 6 bases and J 0 bases; bases outside gene matches: 3. CDR3 size: 15 residues. The CDR3 spells CASRLAGISYNEQFF. In DNA, the CDR3 is TGTGCCAGCAGACTAGCGGGTATCTCCTACAATGAGCAGTTCTTC.

In this sample, this clonotype turned up a few times. V gene TRBV28 combines with J gene TRBJ2-7; no definite D call. From germline, CDR1 is MDHEN and CDR2 SYDVKM. V shed 2 bases and J shed 2 bases, with 10 bases lying between them. The CDR3 spans 14 residues. CDR3 sequence (DNA): TGTGCCAGCAGTTTACGCGCACCTCCCTACGAGCAGTACTTC. Translation: CASSLRAPPYEQYF.

This clonotype was seen a few times. The J gene is TRBJ2-4, the V gene TRBV10-3; D not certain. Trimming left V 0 bases short and J 7 bases short, with 4 bases between. The V gene's germline CDR1 is ENHRY and CDR2 SYGVKD. The CDR3 length is 12 residues. The CDR3: CAISESGNIQYF. The CDR3 DNA follows: TGTGCCATCAGTGAGTCGGGTAACATTCAGTACTTC.

This chain uses TRBV10-3 with TRBJ2-1, with 13 bases identical to TRBD2. The V segment lost 3 bases and the J segment 1 base; nucleotides outside the gene matches: 12. The CDR3 contains 20 residues. From germline, CDR1 is ENHRY and CDR2 SYGVKD. The CDR3 DNA is TGTGCCATCAGTGAAAGTAGAACTAGCGGGAGGGCCCGGTCCTACAATGAGCAGTTCTTC. As protein: CAISESRTSGRARSYNEQFF.

This clonotype was seen only a few times. The rearrangement links TRBV29-1 to TRBJ2-7; 8 nucleotides match TRBD1. CDR3 length equals 13 residues. The ends lost 6 bases at V and 2 bases at J; junction bases unmatched: 6. Germline V gives CDR1 SQVTM, CDR2 ANQGSEA. Written as DNA, the CDR3 is TGCAGCGTGAAGGACAGGGAGGCCTACGAGCAGTACTTC. This sequence encodes CSVKDREAYEQYF.